The 13 T cell receptor beta chains given below trace back to one sample, sequenced in a study of T cells after yellow fever vaccination. MiXCR was run by TCRdb on the 5' RACE reads, yielding one entry per CDR3 protein. The sample contains over 300,000 distinct CDR3 sequences, roughly 6.8% of which appear only once. The specimen comprised PBMCs, sampled roughly seven weeks after the first yellow fever vaccination. Receptors originate from a man aged 18 to 30 who received the YFV17D yellow fever vaccine.

This clonotype was observed a few times. The J gene is TRBJ1-1, the V gene TRBV9; D is undetermined. This CDR3 has 15 amino acids. Germline V gene data show CDR1 as SGDLS and CDR2 as YYNGEE. V was trimmed by 3 bases and J by 5 bases, leaving 17 bases between them. The CDR3 spells CASSALSGSWTEAFF. The CDR3 nucleotides read TGTGCCAGCAGCGCACTCTCGGGGTCTTGGACTGAAGCTTTCTTT. Full variable domain (missing parts from reference TRBV9 and TRBJ1-1): DSGVTQTPKHLITATGQRVTLRCSPRSGDLSVYWYQQSLDQGLQFLIQYYNGEERAKGNILERFSAQQFPDLHSELNLSSLELGDSALYFCASSALSGSWTEAFFGQGTRLTVV.

This clonotype was recorded many times. This rearrangement joins TRBV19 to TRBJ2-3; maybe TRBD1 (5 bases). The V gene lost 3 bases and the J gene lost 3 bases, with 7 bases spanning the gap. The CDR3 is made up of 13 amino acids. Germline V gene data show CDR1 as LNHDA and CDR2 as SQIVND (reference sequence). The CDR3 nucleotides are TGTGCCAGTAGTATGCAGGGAACAGATACGCAGTATTTT. It specifies CASSMQGTDTQYF.

This clonotype was counted at least ten times. V is TRBV18 and J is TRBJ2-5; the D is unclear. The CDR3 consists of 12 residues. The V and J ends lost 3 bases and 1 base respectively, with 3 bases between them. Per the germline V gene, CDR1 is KGHSH and CDR2 is LQKENI. The CDR3 loop is CASSPVQETQYF. The CDR3 DNA reads as TGTGCCAGCTCACCCGTCCAAGAGACCCAGTACTTC.

The sample holds a few counts of this clonotype. This chain joins TRBV29-1 and TRBJ2-1; D unclear. V lost 5 bases to trimming and J lost 1 base, with 12 bases between them. The CDR3 totals 14 residues. Looked up from germline, CDR1 is SQVTM and CDR2 is ANQGSEA. CDR3 DNA: TGCAGCGTTCGGGCCTACGAGTCCTACAATGAGCAGTTCTTC. This sequence encodes CSVRAYESYNEQFF.

This chain connects TRBV20-1 to TRBJ2-2, with TRBD2 as a possible D gene (7 bases). The CDR3 has 19 amino acids. The V end lost 5 bases, the J end lost 3 bases, and 28 bases lay between the germline ends. Germline CDR1 is DFQATT and CDR2 is SNEGSKA (reference sequence). Here the CDR3 DNA reads TGCAGTGCTCACACAGGGTGGCTAGCGGAGCCTAATTACACCGGGGAGCTGTTTTTT. Its protein is CSAHTGWLAEPNYTGELFF.

This clonotype has ten or more counts. The chain joins TRBV30 to TRBJ2-5; no clear D. V lost 0 bases and J 2 bases, leaving 7 bases between the germline ends. CDR1 is GTSNPN and CDR2 is SVGIG in the germline V gene (reference sequence). The length of the CDR3 is 13 residues. The chain's CDR3 is CAWSVGTQETQYF. Here the CDR3 DNA reads TGTGCCTGGAGTGTAGGTACACAAGAGACCCAGTACTTC.

V usage is TRBV12-3 or TRBV12-4 and J usage is TRBJ1-2, with a tentative D call TRBD1 (5 bases). Deletions cut 2 bases from V and 5 bases from J, with 18 bases between. This CDR3 has 16 amino acids. The chain's CDR3 is CASSLSGREGRYGYTF. In DNA, the CDR3 is TGTGCCAGCAGTTTATCTGGAAGGGAGGGGAGATATGGCTACACCTTC.

V usage is TRBV7-2 and J usage is TRBJ1-2; 10 bases align to TRBD1. The CDR3 has 14 amino acids. Germline V CDR1 and CDR2: SGHTA, FQGNSA. Unmatched junction bases numbered 4, after V lost 4 bases and J lost 5 bases. CDR3 in amino acids: CASSSRDRGYGYTF. The DNA of the CDR3 is TGTGCCAGCAGCTCCCGGGACAGGGGATATGGCTACACCTTC. The full variable domain, in which reference TRBV7-2 and TRBJ1-2 provide the parts outside the CDR3, is GAGVSQSPSNKVTEKGKDVELRCDPISGHTALYWYRQSLGQGLEFLIYFQGNSAPDKSGLPSDRFSAERTGGSVSTLTIQRTQQEDSAVYLCASSSRDRGYGYTFGSGTRLTVV.

This sequence joins TRBV19 and TRBJ2-7; TRBD1 aligns across 7 bases. V was clipped by 7 bases and J by 5 bases; unmatched bases: 8. The CDR3 contains 13 residues. From germline, CDR1 is LNHDA and CDR2 SQIVND (reference sequence). The CDR3 bases are TGTGCCAGTACCATAAAGACAGGGAACGAGCAGTACTTC. Amino acids: CASTIKTGNEQYF.

This chain joins TRBV7-2 and TRBJ2-1; D remains unclear. The CDR3 is made up of 11 amino acids. The V and J ends lost 8 bases and 8 bases respectively, with 10 bases between them. CDR1 and CDR2 (germline): SGHTA, FQGNSA. The chain's CDR3 is CASRAFDEQFF. In nucleotides, the CDR3 is TGTGCCAGCCGGGCATTCGATGAGCAGTTCTTC.

This clonotype has a count of ten or more. This chain joins TRBV10-3 and TRBJ2-5; the D gene could be TRBD1 or TRBD2 (6 bases each). The V end was cut by 3 bases, the J end by 4 bases, with 9 bases between. CDR3 length equals 13 residues. CDR1 and CDR2 (germline): ENHRY, SYGVKD. Here the CDR3 reads CAISDRGGETQYF. The DNA for the CDR3 is TGTGCCATCAGTGACAGGGGAGGAGAGACCCAGTACTTC.

Note on this clonotype: A junction boundary mismatches the germline segment, possibly from a read error. V and J are TRBV7-2 and TRBJ2-3, with D perhaps TRBD1 (7 bases). Germline CDR1 and CDR2: SGHTA and FQGNSA. The CDR3 totals 13 residues. For the CDR3, the DNA is TGTGCCAGCAGCTTTGGCCCCAGGGGGGTGTCAACATTT. As protein: CASSFGPRGVSTF.

This clonotype was counted between two and nine times. This rearrangement joins TRBV29-1 to TRBJ2-2; tentative D call: TRBD1 (6 bases). This CDR3 contains 16 residues. Germline CDR1 SQVTM, CDR2 ANQGSEA. Trimming cost V 3 bases and J 1 base, with 15 bases left between them. CDR3 region: CSVDGWQGRNTGELFF. CDR3 DNA sequence: TGCAGCGTTGATGGTTGGCAGGGGAGGAACACCGGGGAGCTGTTTTTT.